One sample yielded the 6 T cell receptor beta chains listed below, sequenced in a study of shared clonotypes between healthy human individuals. The repertoire was sequenced with immunoSEQ multiplex PCR; TCRdb's copy has only in-frame clones and lacks some. The data contain about 2.3 million clones, just under 95% of them singletons. Sequencing was performed on naive CD4+ T cells from PBMCs. As to subset: CD45RA+ positively selected. The receptors stem from a man aged 18 to 30 in good health. Some clones in this sample may be carry-over from other donors' samples.

The V and J genes are TRBV2 and TRBJ1-6; 8 nucleotides match TRBD1. J gave up 6 bases and V 5 bases, and 6 bases lay outside the gene matches. This CDR3 is 15 amino acids long. The germline V gene encodes CDR1 SNHLY and CDR2 FYNNEI. The CDR3 bases are TGTGCCAGCAGTCCCCGGACAGGGAGTAATTCACCCCTCCACTTT. Amino acid sequence: CASSPRTGSNSPLHF.

The rearrangement links TRBV28 to TRBJ1-4, with TRBD1 matching over 9 bases. Germline V gene sequence: CDR1 MDHEN, CDR2 SYDVKM. The CDR3 contains 16 residues. V shed 5 bases and J 4 bases; nucleotides not matched to a gene: 8. The chain's CDR3 is CASSGNPGQGNEKLFF. In nucleotides, the CDR3 is TGTGCCAGCAGTGGTAACCCGGGACAGGGTAATGAAAAACTGTTTTTT.

In nucleotides, the CDR3 is TGCGCCAGCAGCTTGGTTGGGCGGGAGTGGATCAATGAGCAGTTCTTC. Protein sequence: CASSLVGREWINEQFF. This chain links TRBV5-1 with TRBJ2-1; 7 bases match TRBD2. From germline, CDR1 is SGHRS and CDR2 YFSETQ. J lost 6 bases, V lost 0 bases, and 9 bases had no gene match. This CDR3 has 16 residues.

The chain uses TRBV28 and TRBJ2-7, with D perhaps assigned TRBD1 or TRBD2 (5 bases each). The CDR3 has 16 residues. Looked up from germline, CDR1 is MDHEN and CDR2 is SYDVKM. The V end was cut by 6 bases, the J end by 4 bases, with 22 bases between. The CDR3 sequence is CASSLATRAGQYEQYF. The CDR3 DNA is TGTGCCAGCAGCCTCGCCACGAGGGCAGGGCAATACGAGCAGTACTTC. Full variable domain (rest looked up from reference TRBV28 and TRBJ2-7): DVKVTQSSRYLVKRTGEKVFLECVQDMDHENMFWYRQDPGLGLRLIYFSYDVKMKEKGDIPEGYSVSREKKERFSLILESASTNQTSMYLCASSLATRAGQYEQYFGPGTRLTVT.

The V gene is TRBV10-3, the J gene TRBJ2-2; 7 nucleotides align to TRBD2. Germline CDR1 reads ENHRY; CDR2 reads SYGVKD. The CDR3 totals 15 residues. V lost 0 bases to trimming and J lost 6 bases; unmatched junction nucleotides: 4. The CDR3 DNA reads TGTGCCATCAGTGAGTCGAAGACTAGCTCCGGGGAGCTGTTTTTT. Its translation: CAISESKTSSGELFF.

The J gene is TRBJ2-3, the V gene TRBV19, with TRBD2 matching over 10 bases. CDR1 and CDR2 from the germline V gene are LNHDA and SQIVND (reference sequence). The CDR3 covers 16 residues. Trimming cost V 6 bases and J 4 bases; bases outside gene matches: 10. The CDR3 nucleotides read TGTGCCAGTAGCCGCCTAGCGGGAGCGGGTCCAGATACGCAGTATTTT. Its translation is CASSRLAGAGPDTQYF.